This TCR beta chain appears in the sequencing data of a study of cytomegalovirus exposure and HLA in healthy donors (dated by TCRdb to about 2017). Turning to the overall study: In an earlier analysis of around 540 of the donors, around 290 Gb of sequence data and 120 million or so unique TCR beta sequences from roughly 180 million T cells were reported. Five DR-DQ haplotypes were treated as single units for association and clustering because of strong linkage in the cohort. To study patterns of TCR occurrence, a later analysis re-analyzed previously published TCR beta repertoires from hundreds of donors and added high-resolution HLA genotyping. Across 300 to 500 genotyped donors of the cohort, an average of about 200,000 unique TCR beta nucleotide sequences per donor were sequenced, and roughly 18% of those sequences were non-productive. The study used immunosequencing to profile the T cell repertoires of several hundred subjects and linked those repertoires to cytomegalovirus serostatus. The later analysis used no new phenotypic data to find candidate immune exposures, relying instead on TCR beta sequences and their occurrence across donors. In a later genetic analysis, genome-wide SNP genotypes for about 55% of the roughly 700 donors were used, and that subset was treated as a discovery cohort. Typing coverage differed by locus: A, B, C, DRB1 and DQB1 were typed in about 620-630 donors, DQA1 in approximately 520, DPA1 in some 570, and DPB1 in 450 to 480. The study was designed to test whether signatures of past pathogen exposure could be identified by cataloging public T cell receptors. Of the roughly 390 genotyped donors, over 70% fell in the genetic ancestry cluster associated with self-reported Caucasian donors. Besides the first cohort of more than 650 subjects, a separate validation cohort made up of roughly 120 different subjects was used. Roughly 320 gigabases of sequencing data and around 88 million unique TCR sequences made up an early release that covered several hundred HLA-typed donors. The study combined high-throughput TCR immunosequencing, statistical association of individual TCRs with disease status, and machine learning to predict cytomegalovirus infection status. Donor age, sex, ethnicity and CMV serostatus were collected together with the repertoire data. All discovery cohort repertoires had been generated using a single sequencing platform. To decide whether each TCR beta V gene segment behaved as functional or pseudogenic, an earlier analysis of 587 of the donors relied on high-throughput TCR beta sequencing. Both class I and class II loci were covered by HLA typing, at four-digit resolution. Overall study results and their limits: Because the 87-base-pair reads could not distinguish some IMGT-functional V segments, including TRBV6-2 and TRBV6-3, those segments were excluded. Broadly in line with IMGT annotations, most TCR beta V segments showed up in productive rearrangements about 87% or about 30% of the time in an earlier analysis of several hundred of the donors. Several of the top co-occurrence clusters appeared to be linked to parvovirus B19, influenza, CMV and Epstein-Barr virus, according to a later analysis. According to the authors, the approach could potentially be generalized to other disease states and immunological phenotypes. The presence/absence analyses assumed that sequencing depth was roughly uniform across donors, and that assumption may not be true. Compared with the approximately 700-donor mean, donors in an Asian-associated ancestry cluster had fewer N-insertions in productive TCRs, according to a later genetic analysis. A few of the identified cytomegalovirus-associated TCR beta chains were confirmed in vitro to be specific for cytomegalovirus antigens. When HLA alleles, especially DR and DQ, strongly co-occurred, attributing TCR associations to individual alleles was difficult. A further reported finding was that TCR beta sequences accurately predicted the HLA-A and HLA-B alleles for most subjects in the first cohort. In a later analysis, TCR association rates were found to vary across HLA loci, with the most associated TCRs seen for DRB1 alleles and the fewest for HLA-C alleles. Most TCR sequences were observed very rarely across donors, whereas some public TCRs were present in many individuals. HLA typing was unavailable for some donors at each locus, so association tests used only the typed subset. A cluster of highly shared sequence variants was judged likely to represent a technical artifact of the sequencing pipeline. Because counts were too low, about 18 rarely observed V segments, including chromosome 9 orphons, were left out of the earlier analysis of approximately 500 of the donors. The classifier was reported to diagnose cytomegalovirus status with high specificity and sensitivity in both the original and validation cohorts. Immune exposure information for the cohort was limited to CMV serostatus. A later analysis found that most CMV-associated TCR beta chains appeared HLA-restricted, with HLA associations seemingly driven largely by CMV exposure. Specific HLA alleles were associated with 18,000 or so TCR beta sequences at a false discovery rate of 0.05 in a later analysis. Correlated functional status among segregating V segments might reflect linkage disequilibrium, but an unknown experimental factor could not be ruled out. A later genetic analysis associated a missense DCLRE1C variant with V-gene and J-gene trimming of TCR beta chains, and an independent cohort replicated the association. The study listed 164 TCR beta chains as associated with cytomegalovirus. In a later analysis, HLA-associated TCR beta chains were found to be more clonally expanded and to have lower generation probabilities than equally common non-associated chains. The cohort was sequenced for TCR beta chains only, and without alpha or paired-chain data the features that could be detected were limited.

Library construction relied on the immunoSEQ multiplex PCR assay. For the multiplex PCR, a mixture combining 60 forward primers for TCR Vbeta segments and 13 reverse primers for TCR Jbeta segments was used. The CDR3 region of rearranged TCR beta genes was amplified from genomic DNA with a multiplex PCR assay. On the Illumina HiSeq System, the amplified TCR beta libraries were sequenced as 87-base-pair reads. The source study handled its data this way. A later analysis counted tens of millions of unique TCR beta chains across the roughly 700 repertoires, and 9 million to 14 million of these chains were shared by at least two donors. Raw reads were error-corrected and collapsed into unique sequences with a nearest-neighbor algorithm that merged closely related sequences to remove PCR and sequencing errors. Alignment of CDR3 sequences to IMGT reference sequences was used to assign V, D and J gene segments. For a sequence to be retained, at least a six-nucleotide match to both a V gene segment and a J gene segment was required. Rearrangements were classified as productive when the CDR3 lacked stop codons and remained in frame with V and J, and all other rearrangements were classified as non-productive. Following IMGT convention, CDR3 was defined as the stretch from the second conserved V-encoded cysteine to the conserved J-encoded phenylalanine. In an earlier analysis of roughly 610 of the donors, sequences lacking an unambiguous match to a single V gene segment were excluded. In an earlier analysis of roughly 600 of the donors, a V segment was called functional when productive rearrangements were above 56.7%, and segregating when the standard deviation between donors exceeded 5%. To diagnose cytomegalovirus status from the catalog of TCR beta chain sequences, a statistical classification framework was built. V and J gene assignment, in a later analysis, came from comparing TCR nucleotide sequences with IMGT/GENE-DB human TR gene sequences. In a later analysis, CDR3 sequences and most-parsimonious VDJ recombination scenarios were assigned using the TCRdist pipeline. In a later analysis, each TCR beta chain was defined by its CDR3 amino acid sequence together with its V-gene family, and reads lacking a unique V-gene family were excluded. A later analysis removed nearly 600 highly shared, low-generation-probability nucleotide sequences to deal with suspected cross-contamination and a sequencing artifact. In a later analysis, a clonal expansion index for each public chain was calculated from normalized within-repertoire ranks of inferred template counts. In a later analysis, generation probabilities were computed with a VDJ recombination model fitted to out-of-frame rearrangements, and the resulting probabilities were checked against IGoR. A later analysis scored TCR-TCR, TCR-HLA and TCR-CMV co-occurrence with hypergeometric tests, applying a repertoire-size bias correction to TCR pairs. To estimate false discovery rates, a later analysis permuted the HLA or CMV assignments 20 times. A later analysis grouped co-occurring TCRs with DBSCAN, adding TCRdist sequence similarity when clustering within HLA-allele-positive subsets. Repertoires with fewer than 30,000 or more than 120,000 public chains were left out of co-occurrence clustering, as were five repertoires with anomalous nucleotide sharing. TCRdb carries this immuneACCESS record with in-frame sequences only. Its versions omit some clonotypes, under half of them owing to an unresolved V gene in the studies checked, with the rest unexplained. The V and J calls and clone size come from that table; D and trimming were worked out from the DNA. This sample gives roughly 93,000 clones in total; around 81% of them show up just once. The ten most abundant clones make up roughly 0.63% of the sample.

Turning to this clone: This receptor's antigen is unknown. No quality values exist for individual bases; no much larger clone is one base distant.

CDR1 and CDR2 are drawn from the germline V gene: MNHNS, SASEGT. The CDR3 goes from the cysteine to the phenylalanine over 14 residues. Of the read, only the CDR3 DNA is kept; its 42 bases are in frame from base 1. Cut back by 6 bases and 5 bases, the V and J ends lie 15 bases apart. The cohort was made up of 666 healthy bone marrow donors. At the time of sampling, every cohort member was nominally healthy, though immune exposures that went unrecorded were likely present. The donor was CMV seronegative and was included in the group of several hundred seronegative cohort members. A peripheral blood sample was provided by each donor, and peripheral blood mononuclear cells were used for TCR beta sequencing. Genomic DNA was extracted from the blood cell samples with the Qiagen DNeasy Blood Extraction Kit.

The V and J genes are TRBV6-1 and TRBJ2-3; perhaps TRBD2 is the D gene, with 6 bases matching. The sequenced sample consisted of PBMCs. The receptor's source is a man aged 30 to 39 in good health and CMV-seronegative. The DNA sequence is as follows: TGTGCCAGCAGAGTAGCGGAGATGAGAGATACGCAGTATTTT. This encodes CASRVAEMRDTQYF.